These 27 T cell receptor beta chains were sequenced from one sample in a study of blood T cell repertoires in COVID-19. Assay used: immunoSEQ multiplex PCR; TCRdb lists only in-frame clones, some missing. The sample consists of about 120,000 clones, around 89% of them appearing once. The source material was peripheral blood. These TCRs come from a woman aged 55-69 years with COVID-19, enrolled during active disease.

The gene calls are TRBV7-2 and TRBJ1-1; D remains unclear. The germline gives CDR1 SGHTA, CDR2 FQGNSA. V was clipped by 5 bases and J by 1 base, with 14 bases between them. The CDR3 is 15 amino acids. CDR3 coding DNA: TGTGCCAGCAGCCCATTGTTGAGAACGAACACTGAAGCTTTCTTT. It codes for CASSPLLRTNTEAFF.

The CDR3 region has the DNA TGCGCCAGCAGCACAGGGATCTCTGGAAACACCATATATTTT. It specifies CASSTGISGNTIYF. This chain uses TRBV5-1 with TRBJ1-3, with TRBD1 as a possible D gene (6 bases). Germline V CDR1 and CDR2: SGHRS, YFSETQ. V was trimmed by 4 bases and J by 0 bases, leaving 8 bases between them. The CDR3 loop spans 14 amino acids.

CDR3 in amino acids: CASSQAGGLNTEAFF. DNA for the CDR3: TGCGCCAGCAGCCAAGCGGGAGGGCTGAACACTGAAGCTTTCTTT. The chain carries TRBV4-1 and TRBJ1-1; D call uncertain. CDR3 length equals 15 residues. Germline CDR1 reads MGHRA; CDR2 reads YSYEKL. Trimming removed 1 base at V and 0 bases at J, with 9 bases between.

This clone was observed a few times. V usage is TRBV5-6 and J usage is TRBJ1-5, with 9 bases fitting TRBD1. This CDR3 contains 14 residues. Germline trimming cut 0 bases from V and 7 bases from J; bases unmatched to any gene: 2. Germline loops: CDR1 SGHDT, CDR2 YYEEEE. Here the CDR3 reads CASSLGTGDQPQHF. In DNA form, the CDR3 reads TGTGCCAGCAGCTTGGGGACAGGGGACCAGCCCCAGCATTTT.

The rearrangement uses TRBV5-1 and TRBJ2-6, with a weak D call TRBD1 (5 bases). Trimming took 7 bases from V and 0 from J, leaving 5 bases between them. CDR3 length equals 13 residues. Germline CDR1 is SGHRS and CDR2 is YFSETQ. CDR3 coding DNA: TGCGCCAGCGGGGCCTCTGGGGCCAACGTCCTGACTTTC. Its protein is CASGASGANVLTF.

V usage is TRBV6-6 and J usage is TRBJ2-3; a weak D match, TRBD2 (5 bases). CDR3 length: 14 residues. Germline CDR1 reads MNHNY; CDR2 reads SVGAGI (reference sequence). V was pared by 5 bases and J by 2 bases, with 11 bases between. This CDR3 reads CASSARDLTDTQYF. The CDR3 nucleotides read TGTGCCAGCAGTGCCCGGGATCTCACAGATACGCAGTATTTT.

The J gene is TRBJ2-6, the V gene TRBV5-1, with 9 positions matching TRBD1. This CDR3 contains 15 residues. Germline CDR1 is SGHRS and CDR2 is YFSETQ. Trimming cost V 3 bases and J 2 bases; bases outside gene matches: 0. The CDR3 region has the DNA TGCGCCAGCAGCTGGGACAGGGCTGGGGCCAACGTCCTGACTTTC. Translation gives CASSWDRAGANVLTF.

The V gene is TRBV9, the J gene TRBJ1-1, with D perhaps matching TRBD1 (5 bases). Germline CDR1 is SGDLS and CDR2 is YYNGEE. Trimming pared 4 bases from V and 3 bases from J, leaving 13 bases between. The CDR3 length is 14 residues. CDR3 DNA sequence: TGTGCCAGCAGCTCTCACCTACAGGACACTGAAGCTTTCTTT. The encoded protein is CASSSHLQDTEAFF.

This chain uses TRBV7-9 with TRBJ2-7; 9 bases line up with TRBD1. The CDR3 extends over 13 amino acids. CDR1 and CDR2 (germline): SEHNR, FQNEAQ (reference sequence). Losses at the gene ends were 6 bases for V and 7 bases for J; bases not matched to a gene: 7. For the CDR3, the DNA is TGTGCCAGCAGTTGGACAGGGGAAGGTGAGCAGTACTTC. It codes for CASSWTGEGEQYF.

This chain joins TRBV10-3 and TRBJ1-1, with TRBD1 identical over 9 bases. Trimming at V came to 10 bases and at J to 0 bases, leaving 15 bases not matched to a gene. Germline V gene lookup returns CDR1 ENHRY and CDR2 SYGVKD. This CDR3 has 17 amino acids. The CDR3 is CATLSYTGGFMNTEAFF. CDR3 in DNA: TGTGCCACATTGAGTTATACAGGGGGCTTCATGAACACTGAAGCTTTCTTT.

The genes are TRBV5-1 and TRBJ1-2; D unresolved. Per the germline V gene, CDR1 is SGHRS and CDR2 is YFSETQ. This CDR3 spans 15 amino acids. Trimming removed 0 bases at V and 7 bases at J, with 16 bases between. This CDR3 is CASSLGIDTESGYTF. The CDR3, as DNA: TGCGCCAGCAGCTTGGGTATTGACACGGAAAGTGGCTACACCTTC.

The chain is built from TRBV7-8 and TRBJ2-5; 8 bases match TRBD1. CDR1 is SGHVS, CDR2 FQNEAQ, per germline. Germline trimming cut 5 bases from V and 1 base from J; bases unmatched to any gene: 12. The CDR3 consists of 17 residues. The CDR3 DNA reads TGTGCCAGCAGCCCTAGGCCGGGACAGGCCACCCAAGAGACCCAGTACTTC. It is translated as CASSPRPGQATQETQYF.

The chain is built from TRBV7-2 and TRBJ1-2, with 8 bases aligning to TRBD1. Germline lookup yields CDR1 SGHTA and CDR2 FQGNSA. Trimming took 0 bases from V and 2 from J; bases not matched to a gene: 2. The CDR3 extends over 15 amino acids. The CDR3 coding sequence is TGTGCCAGCAGCTTAGCGACAGGGGTGAACTATGGCTACACCTTC. As protein: CASSLATGVNYGYTF.

In DNA form, the CDR3 reads TGTGCCACCAGGAAAAGGACAGGGGGCGAGCAGTACTTC. Translated: CATRKRTGGEQYF. The V and J genes are TRBV6-5 and TRBJ2-7; 10 bases line up with TRBD1. Germline CDR1 MNHEY, CDR2 SVGAGI. The CDR3 loop spans 13 amino acids. With 10 bases clipped from V and 6 bases from J, the junction kept 9 bases outside the gene matches.

The V gene is TRBV12-5, the J gene TRBJ1-5; D uncertain. The CDR3 covers 13 residues. CDR1 and CDR2 from the germline V gene are LGHNT and FRNRAP. Trimming took off 5 bases at V and 6 bases at J, with 11 bases between the two ends. The CDR3 spells CASGREGGQPQHF. The CDR3 region has the DNA TGTGCTAGTGGTAGAGAGGGAGGTCAGCCCCAGCATTTT.

V gene TRBV4-2 combines with J gene TRBJ2-7; 8 positions agree with TRBD2. Germline trimming cut 0 bases from V and 11 bases from J; bases unmatched to any gene: 12. This CDR3 is 15 amino acids long. CDR1 and CDR2 from the germline V gene are LGHNA and YNFKEQ. The CDR3 spells CASSQDLSGGTFKYF. CDR3 sequence (DNA): TGTGCCAGCAGCCAAGATTTGTCGGGGGGGACGTTCAAGTACTTC.

This clone has just one count. This chain links TRBV2 with TRBJ2-7, with 7 bases aligning to TRBD1. V was pared by 8 bases and J by 4 bases, with 29 bases of the junction left unmatched. Germline V gene sequence: CDR1 SNHLY, CDR2 FYNNEI. The CDR3 is 20 amino acids. CDR3 loop: CASFELSSAGGKPSFYEQYF. CDR3 nucleotides: TGTGCCAGCTTCGAACTTTCTTCGGCAGGGGGAAAACCTTCATTTTACGAGCAGTACTTC.

The J gene is TRBJ2-2, the V gene TRBV7-2; tentative D call: TRBD2 (5 bases). V was pared by 5 bases and J by 3 bases, with 13 bases between. CDR1 SGHTA and CDR2 FQGNSA come from the germline V gene. CDR3 length: 15 residues. The DNA of the CDR3 is TGTGCCAGCAGCCCCCCCCACGGGGACACCGGGGAGCTGTTTTTT. Translation: CASSPPHGDTGELFF.

The chain carries TRBV2 and TRBJ2-4, with D uncertain. CDR3 size: 14 residues. Deletions cut 8 bases from V and 0 bases from J, with 11 bases between. Germline CDR1 and CDR2: SNHLY and FYNNEI. CDR3 in amino acids: CASVDGLAKNIQYF. For the CDR3, the DNA is TGTGCCAGCGTTGATGGCCTAGCCAAAAACATTCAGTACTTC.

The rearrangement uses TRBV6-5 and TRBJ2-1, with 12 bases identical to TRBD2. This CDR3 is 15 amino acids long. After removal of 6 bases from V and 6 bases from J, the junction contained 6 bases not matched to a gene. In germline, CDR1 is MNHEY, CDR2 SVGAGI. The CDR3 spells CASSIETSGGNEQFF. The CDR3 bases are TGTGCCAGCAGCATAGAGACTAGCGGGGGCAATGAGCAGTTCTTC.

The chain uses TRBV4-3 and TRBJ1-2, with a possible D match to TRBD1 (5 bases). The germline gives CDR1 LGHNA, CDR2 YSLEER. CDR3 size: 14 residues. Trimming pared 8 bases from V and 4 bases from J, leaving 17 bases between. CDR3 sequence: CASSSRATTYGYTF. DNA of the CDR3: TGCGCCAGCTCCTCCAGGGCAACGACCTATGGCTACACCTTC.

This rearrangement joins TRBV5-1 to TRBJ2-3; 7 nucleotides agree with TRBD2. The CDR3 length is 13 residues. The V and J ends lost 5 bases and 2 bases, in that order; junction bases with no gene match: 2. In germline, CDR1 is SGHRS, CDR2 YFSETQ. CDR3 in DNA: TGCGCCAGCAGGCTAGCGGCCACAGATACGCAGTATTTT. Protein: CASRLAATDTQYF. Looking up the rest from reference TRBV5-1 and TRBJ2-3 gives the full variable domain: KAGVTQTPRYLIKTRGQQVTLSCSPISGHRSVSWYQQTPGQGLQFLFEYFSETQRNKGNFPGRFSGRQFSNSRSEMNVSTLELGDSALYLCASRLAATDTQYFGPGTRLTVL.

This sequence joins TRBV30 and TRBJ1-6, with 7 positions matching TRBD1. From germline, CDR1 is GTSNPN and CDR2 SVGIG (reference sequence). The CDR3 is made up of 14 amino acids. V was clipped by 2 bases and J by 7 bases; unmatched bases: 5. The CDR3 DNA reads TGTGCCTGGAGTACCGGGACAGCAAATTCACCCCTCCACTTT. Translated, it gives CAWSTGTANSPLHF. The full variable domain, in which reference TRBV30 and TRBJ1-6 provide the parts outside the CDR3, is SQTIHQWPATLVQPVGSPLSLECTVEGTSNPNLYWYRQAAGRGLQLLFYSVGIGQISSEVPQNLSASRPQDRQFILSSKKLLLSDSGFYLCAWSTGTANSPLHFGNGTRLTVT.

This clone was detected once. The chain is built from TRBV7-9 and TRBJ1-2; possibly TRBD1 for D (5 bases). The CDR3 length is 13 residues. Per germline, CDR1 SEHNR and CDR2 FQNEAQ (reference sequence). The V end was cut by 5 bases, the J end by 4 bases, with 11 bases between. The CDR3 bases are TGTGCCAGCAGCCTTGGACACCTCTATGGCTACACCTTC. Translating it yields CASSLGHLYGYTF.

The chain has TRBV13 and TRBJ2-4; 7 nucleotides agree with TRBD1. CDR1 and CDR2 from the germline V gene are PRHDT and FYEKMQ (reference sequence). The trim removed 5 bases at V and 6 bases at J, leaving 7 bases unmatched. The length of the CDR3 is 14 residues. The CDR3: CASSGRDRRNIQYF. CDR3 nucleotides: TGTGCCAGCAGCGGAAGGGACAGAAGAAACATTCAGTACTTC.

This chain joins TRBV27 and TRBJ1-3; 8 positions match TRBD1. The CDR3 totals 16 residues. The junction had 7 bases not matched to a gene; V was cut back by 4 bases and J by 2 bases. CDR1 MNHEY and CDR2 SMNVEV come from the germline V gene (reference sequence). The CDR3 DNA follows: TGTGCCAGCAGTTCCCGCCCGACAGGGGCTGGAAACACCATATATTTT. Its protein product is CASSSRPTGAGNTIYF.

J is TRBJ1-1 and V is TRBV10-3; D gene uncertain. Germline V lookup: CDR1 ENHRY, CDR2 SYGVKD. CDR3 length: 14 residues. V gave up 0 bases and J gave up 4 bases, with 9 bases separating them. The CDR3 DNA reads as TGTGCCATCAGTGAGTCTACCGGGGTCACTGAAGCTTTCTTT. This sequence encodes CAISESTGVTEAFF.